This T cell receptor (beta chain) was captured by sequencing in a study of CXCR3-negative and CXCR3-positive naive CD8 T cells. Study-level points and caveats: CXCR3-positive naive cells had TRB CDR3s that were more hydrophobic than CXCR3-negative naive cells had. Comparison of naive CXCR3-negative and CXCR3-positive cells revealed similar TRBV-TRBJ usage, while memory cells differed.

This CDR3 is 14 amino acids long. CDR1 is SGHRS, CDR2 YFSETQ, per germline. UMI labels and 5' RACE were used to prepare the TRB cDNA libraries. TCRdb re-analyzed the 5' RACE reads; it lists each CDR3 protein once, without DNA. The sample includes about 110,000 distinct CDR3 sequences. Worth noting for this clonotype: The antigen is undetermined.

The chain has TRBV5-1 and TRBJ2-7; TCRdb's D call, TRBD2, is unchecked because there is no DNA. The sequencing input was naive CXCR3+ CD8+ T cells from blood. Subset described: CD45RO-CCR7+CD27+CD95- naive CD8+ T cells expressing CXCR3 (TNR3+). This receptor was identified in a human donor in good health. Some clones in this sample may be carry-over from other donors' samples. The CDR3: CASRPSTSGYEQYF. The full variable domain, with the rest looked up from reference TRBV5-1 and TRBJ2-7, is KAGVTQTPRYLIKTRGQQVTLSCSPISGHRSVSWYQQTPGQGLQFLFEYFSETQRNKGNFPGRFSGRQFSNSRSEMNVSTLELGDSALYLCASRPSTSGYEQYFGPGTRLTVT.